This T cell receptor (beta chain) was obtained from a study of sequential checkpoint blockade in melanoma. Study details: Arm A got nivolumab then ipilimumab; arm B the reverse, 1:1.

The V end was cut by 5 bases, the J end by 3 bases, with 14 bases between. CDR3 length: 14 amino acids. Germline assignment: CDR1 SGHAT and CDR2 FQDESV (reference sequence). The treatment is: randomized to nivolumab then ipilimumab (arm A) or the reverse (arm B). None of the patients previously received DNA-damaging chemotherapy. From thawed PBMCs, live CD3+CD8+ cells negative for CD19 and CD56 were sorted. Only a few counts were recorded for this clone. Profiled with immunoSEQ multiplex PCR; TCRdb holds only in-frame clones, not every one. The sample records roughly 8,400 clones, 50% to 70% being singletons.

The sequence derives from a human patient with melanoma. Some clones in this sample may be carry-over from other donors' samples. The rearrangement uses TRBV11-1 and TRBJ2-7, with D possibly matching TRBD2 (6 bases). Sample: CD8+ T cells sorted from blood (inferred from file names), taken from a patient given nivolumab and ipilimumab in sequence. CDR3 sequence reads: CASSVGTDLYEQYF. The CDR3 bases are TGTGCCAGCAGCGTCGGGACTGACCTCTACGAGCAGTACTTC.